This T cell receptor beta chain was found in a study of blood T cell repertoires in COVID-19. As for the study in general: Sites in the United States, Italy and Spain provided acute and convalescent COVID-19 samples.

Authors' methods: Amplification from reference gene primers served as the basis for estimated nucleated cell counts. The table came from immunoSEQ multiplex PCR; TCRdb's copy has only in-frame clones and leaves some out. D and trimming were read from the DNA, whereas the V and J calls and clone size are those reported in that table. The table shows hundreds of thousands of clones, with roughly 87% occurring only once. Two consecutive negative NP/OP PCR tests, clearance, or resolved symptoms defined Cohort 3 recovery. The germline V gene has CDR1 SGDLS and CDR2 YYNGEE. The CDR3 extends over 15 amino acids. With V trimmed by 5 bases and J by 1 base, 6 bases remained unmatched.

The sample consisted of PBMCs or T cells enriched from blood (not recorded which). The TCR originated in a woman under 30 who had recovered from COVID-19. The J gene is TRBJ1-2, the V gene TRBV9, with TRBD1 identical over 9 bases. The CDR3 nucleotides read TGTGCCAGCAGTGACGGGACAGGGCTTAACTATGGCTACACCTTC. Translated, it gives CASSDGTGLNYGYTF.